Reported below is one T cell receptor beta chain. The sample comes from a study of T-cell reconstitution after alpha-beta-depleted transplantation in children. Preparation of the TCRbeta library involved a method that used unique molecular identifiers. TCRdb re-called the PCR reads with MiXCR, one entry per CDR3 protein. The sample consists of around 450,000 distinct CDR3 sequences, 43% of them appearing once. The length of the CDR3 is 16 residues. Germline loops: CDR1 SGHVS, CDR2 FNYEAQ. J was trimmed by 5 bases and V by 5 bases; bases with no gene match: 12. This receptor was taken from a girl aged 2 to 9 with aplastic anemia, due to receive a stem cell transplant. The V and J genes are TRBV7-6 and TRBJ2-5; 9 bases are a match to TRBD2. Sequencing was performed on PBMCs, taken before TCRalphabeta/CD19-depleted stem cell transplant. CDR3 loop: CASSPGGGGAGETQYF. The CDR3 region has the DNA TGTGCCAGCAGCCCAGGCGGCGGGGGGGCAGGGGAGACCCAGTACTTC.